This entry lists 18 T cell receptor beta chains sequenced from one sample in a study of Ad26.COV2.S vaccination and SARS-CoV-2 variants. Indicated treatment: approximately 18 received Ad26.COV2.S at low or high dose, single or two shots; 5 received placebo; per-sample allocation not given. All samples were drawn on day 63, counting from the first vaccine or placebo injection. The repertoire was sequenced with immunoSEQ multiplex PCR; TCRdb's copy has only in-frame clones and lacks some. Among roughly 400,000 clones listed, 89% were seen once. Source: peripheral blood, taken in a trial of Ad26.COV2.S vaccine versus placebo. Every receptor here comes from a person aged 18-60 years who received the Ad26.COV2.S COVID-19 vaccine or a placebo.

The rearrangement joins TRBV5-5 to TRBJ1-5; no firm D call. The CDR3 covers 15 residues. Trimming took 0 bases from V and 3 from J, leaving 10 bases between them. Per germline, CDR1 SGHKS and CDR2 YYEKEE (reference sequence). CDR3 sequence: CASSLDGYTNQPQHF. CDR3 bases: TGTGCCAGCAGCTTGGATGGTTATACCAATCAGCCCCAGCATTTT.

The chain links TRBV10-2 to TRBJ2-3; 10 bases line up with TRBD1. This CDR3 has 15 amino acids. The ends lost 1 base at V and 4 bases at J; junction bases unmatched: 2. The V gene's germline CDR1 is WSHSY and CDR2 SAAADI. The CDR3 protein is CASSELGTGADTQYF. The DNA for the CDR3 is TGCGCCAGCAGTGAGTTGGGGACAGGGGCAGATACGCAGTATTTT.

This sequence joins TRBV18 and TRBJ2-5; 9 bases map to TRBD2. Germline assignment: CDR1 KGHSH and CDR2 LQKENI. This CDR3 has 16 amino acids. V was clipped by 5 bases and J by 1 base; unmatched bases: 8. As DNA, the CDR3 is TGTGCCAGCTCAGTCCGGAGCGGGAGGACCCAAGAGACCCAGTACTTC. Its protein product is CASSVRSGRTQETQYF.

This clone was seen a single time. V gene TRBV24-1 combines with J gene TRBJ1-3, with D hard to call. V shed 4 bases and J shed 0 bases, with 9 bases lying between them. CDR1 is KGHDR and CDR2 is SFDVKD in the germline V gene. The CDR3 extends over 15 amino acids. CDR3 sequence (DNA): TGTGCCACCAGTGAAAAGACCGGCTCTGGAAACACCATATATTTT. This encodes CATSEKTGSGNTIYF.

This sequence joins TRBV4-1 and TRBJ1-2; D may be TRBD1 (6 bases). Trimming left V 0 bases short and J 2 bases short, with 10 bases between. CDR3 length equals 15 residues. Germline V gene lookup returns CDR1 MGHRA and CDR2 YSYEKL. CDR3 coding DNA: TGCGCCAGCAGCCAAGATCCGGGGGCGAACTATGGCTACACCTTC. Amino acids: CASSQDPGANYGYTF.

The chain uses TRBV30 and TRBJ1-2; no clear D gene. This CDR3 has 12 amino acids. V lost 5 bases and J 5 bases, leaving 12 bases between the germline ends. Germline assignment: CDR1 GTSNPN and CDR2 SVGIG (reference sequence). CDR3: CAWGVSAYGYTF. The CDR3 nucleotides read TGTGCCTGGGGGGTGTCGGCATATGGCTACACCTTC.

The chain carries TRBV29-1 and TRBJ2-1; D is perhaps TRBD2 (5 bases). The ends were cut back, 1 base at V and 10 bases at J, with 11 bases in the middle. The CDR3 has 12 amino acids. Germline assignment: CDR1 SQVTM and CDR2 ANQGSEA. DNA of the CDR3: TGCAGCGTTGAAGTGGGAGTCGGCGAGCAGTTCTTC. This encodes CSVEVGVGEQFF.

This CDR3 reads CASSSEGLAGGDTQYF. Here the CDR3 DNA reads TGTGCCAGCAGCTCGGAGGGACTAGCGGGAGGAGATACGCAGTATTTT. The V and J genes are TRBV7-3 and TRBJ2-3; 15 nucleotides agree with TRBD2. J lost 5 bases, V lost 4 bases, and 4 bases had no gene match. This CDR3 is built from 16 residues. Germline V gene sequence: CDR1 SGHTA, CDR2 FQGTGA.

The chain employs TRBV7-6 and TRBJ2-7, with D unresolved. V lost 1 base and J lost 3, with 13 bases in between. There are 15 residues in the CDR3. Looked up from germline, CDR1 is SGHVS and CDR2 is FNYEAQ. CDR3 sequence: CASSLGNGPYYEQYF. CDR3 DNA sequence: TGTGCCAGCAGCTTAGGCAACGGACCATACTACGAGCAGTACTTC. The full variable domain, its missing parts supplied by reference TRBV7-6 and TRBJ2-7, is GAGVSQSPRYKVTKRGQDVALRCDPISGHVSLYWYRQALGQGPEFLTYFNYEAQQDKSGLPNDRFSAERPEGSISTLTIQRTEQRDSAMYRCASSLGNGPYYEQYFGPGTRLTVT.

The CDR3 is CASRQALSGANVLTF. The CDR3 DNA reads TGTGCCAGCAGACAGGCCCTGTCAGGGGCCAACGTCCTGACTTTC. The chain joins TRBV21-1 to TRBJ2-6; the table's D gene call, TRBD1, was not cross checked with the DNA. TRBV21-1 is a pseudogene. There are 15 residues in the CDR3.

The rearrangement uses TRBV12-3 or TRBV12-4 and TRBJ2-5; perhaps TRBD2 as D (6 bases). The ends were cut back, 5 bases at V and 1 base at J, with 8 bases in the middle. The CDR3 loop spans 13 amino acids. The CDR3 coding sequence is TGTGCCAGCAGTCGTAGCGGCCAAGAGACCCAGTACTTC. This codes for CASSRSGQETQYF.

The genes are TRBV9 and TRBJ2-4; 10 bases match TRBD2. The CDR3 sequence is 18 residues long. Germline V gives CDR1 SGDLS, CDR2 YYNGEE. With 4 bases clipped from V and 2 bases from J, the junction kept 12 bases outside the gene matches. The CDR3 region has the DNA TGTGCCAGCAGCCCCAGCGGGGGGGAGGGTGTAACCAAAAACATTCAGTACTTC. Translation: CASSPSGGEGVTKNIQYF.

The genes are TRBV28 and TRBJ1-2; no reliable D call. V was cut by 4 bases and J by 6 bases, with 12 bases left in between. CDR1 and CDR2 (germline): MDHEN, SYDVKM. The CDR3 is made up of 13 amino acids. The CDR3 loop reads CASSSSGYHGYTF. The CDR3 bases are TGTGCCAGCAGTTCATCGGGGTACCATGGCTACACCTTC.

Here the CDR3 reads CASSSRLSGSAYEQYF. In DNA form, the CDR3 reads TGTGCCAGCAGTTCGCGTCTTAGCGGGAGCGCCTACGAGCAGTACTTC. The rearrangement links TRBV11-3 to TRBJ2-7; TRBD2 matches at 9 bases. The CDR3 extends over 16 amino acids. V was pared by 6 bases and J by 2 bases, with 11 bases of the junction left unmatched. The germline CDR1 and CDR2 sequences are SGHNT and YENEEA.

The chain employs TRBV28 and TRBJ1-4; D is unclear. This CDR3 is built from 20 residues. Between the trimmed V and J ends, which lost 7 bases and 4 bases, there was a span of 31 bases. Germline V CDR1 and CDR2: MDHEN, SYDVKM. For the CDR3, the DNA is TGTGCCAGCAACCCTCTCGGGGAACACCGGGGAGCTGCCCTTAATGAAAAACTGTTTTTT. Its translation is CASNPLGEHRGAALNEKLFF.

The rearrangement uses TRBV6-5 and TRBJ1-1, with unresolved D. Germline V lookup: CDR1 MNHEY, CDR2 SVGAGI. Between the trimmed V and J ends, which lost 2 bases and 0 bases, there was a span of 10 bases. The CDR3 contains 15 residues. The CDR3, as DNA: TGTGCCAGCAGTTACGGGGAGCACATGAACACTGAAGCTTTCTTT. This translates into CASSYGEHMNTEAFF.

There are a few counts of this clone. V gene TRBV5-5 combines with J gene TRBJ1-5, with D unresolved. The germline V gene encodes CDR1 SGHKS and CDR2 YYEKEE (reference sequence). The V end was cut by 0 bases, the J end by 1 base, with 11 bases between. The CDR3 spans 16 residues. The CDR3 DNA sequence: TGTGCCAGCAGCTTGGGGAGTGGCGCCAGCAATCAGCCCCAGCATTTT. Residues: CASSLGSGASNQPQHF.

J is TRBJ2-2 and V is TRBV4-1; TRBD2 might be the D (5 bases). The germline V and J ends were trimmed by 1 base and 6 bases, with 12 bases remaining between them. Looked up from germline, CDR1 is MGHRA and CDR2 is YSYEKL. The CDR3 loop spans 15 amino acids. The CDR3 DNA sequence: TGCGCCAGCAGCCAAGGAAGTTCTAGCCCCGGGGAGCTGTTTTTT. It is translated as CASSQGSSSPGELFF.